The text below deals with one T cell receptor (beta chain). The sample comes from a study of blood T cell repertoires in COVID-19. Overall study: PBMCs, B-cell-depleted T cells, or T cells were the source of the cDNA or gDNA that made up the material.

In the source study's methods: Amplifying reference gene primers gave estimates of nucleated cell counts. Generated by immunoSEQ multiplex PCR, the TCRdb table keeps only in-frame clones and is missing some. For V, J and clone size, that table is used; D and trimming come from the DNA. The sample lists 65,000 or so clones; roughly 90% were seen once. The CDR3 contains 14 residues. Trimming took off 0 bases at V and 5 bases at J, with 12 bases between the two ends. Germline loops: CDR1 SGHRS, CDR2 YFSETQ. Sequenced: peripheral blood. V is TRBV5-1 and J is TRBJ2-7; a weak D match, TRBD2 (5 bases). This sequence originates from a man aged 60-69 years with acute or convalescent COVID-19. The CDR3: CASSLAKEVNEQYF. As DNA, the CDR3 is TGCGCCAGCAGCTTGGCTAAGGAGGTGAACGAGCAGTACTTC.